The 9 T cell receptor beta chains listed next were all sequenced from one sample in a study of T-cell reconstitution after alpha-beta-depleted transplantation in children. Molecular barcoding with unique molecular identifiers was used for the TCRbeta library. Each CDR3 protein gets one entry after TCRdb re-called the PCR reads with MiXCR. The sample holds about 590,000 distinct CDR3 sequences; about an eighth are singletons and the top ten take approximately 2%. The sequencing here drew on PBMCs, mostly from graft donor cells, taken 360 days after TCRalphabeta/CD19-depleted stem cell transplant. Every receptor here comes from a male patient aged 5 to 17 who had a stem cell transplant for acute myeloid leukemia, so the T cells may come from the graft donor.

This clonotype showed up just a few times. In DNA, the CDR3 is TGTGCCAGCAGCTGGACTAGCGGGAGGGCCCGGTCCTACAATGAGCAGTTCTTC. Protein sequence: CASSWTSGRARSYNEQFF. V gene TRBV11-2 combines with J gene TRBJ2-1; 15 positions match TRBD2. CDR1 SGHAT and CDR2 FQNNGV come from the germline V gene. V trimming: 4 bases; J trimming: 1 base; junction bases outside the gene matches: 5. The CDR3 is 18 amino acids.

The V and J genes are TRBV28 and TRBJ2-1; 10 positions match TRBD1. After removal of 4 bases from V and 6 bases from J, the junction contained 15 bases not matched to a gene. The CDR3 consists of 18 residues. Germline-derived CDR1 and CDR2 are MDHEN and SYDVKM. CDR3 protein: CASSYPLGGTGAGNEQFF. The DNA for the CDR3 is TGTGCCAGCAGTTACCCGCTTGGAGGGACAGGGGCCGGCAATGAGCAGTTCTTC.

This clonotype was observed a handful of times. The chain couples TRBV5-6 to TRBJ2-2; 7 bases map to TRBD2. With V trimmed by 4 bases and J by 0 bases, 9 bases remained unmatched. The CDR3 length is 17 residues. Germline V CDR1 and CDR2: SGHDT, YYEEEE. In nucleotides, the CDR3 is TGTGCCAGCAGCCTCGTCAGACTAGCTTCGAACACCGGGGAGCTGTTTTTT. Its protein is CASSLVRLASNTGELFF.

This clonotype was seen repeatedly, ten times or more. The chain employs TRBV12-3 or TRBV12-4 and TRBJ2-7, with TRBD1 as a possible D gene (6 bases). The CDR3 covers 13 residues. The V end lost 2 bases, the J end lost 2 bases, and 7 bases lay between the germline ends. This chain's CDR3 is CASSLRTAYEQYF. DNA for the CDR3: TGTGCCAGCAGTTTAAGGACAGCCTACGAGCAGTACTTC.

This chain links TRBV20-1 with TRBJ2-5, with D possibly being TRBD1 or TRBD2 (5 bases each). There are 13 residues in the CDR3. Trimming took off 3 bases at V and 1 base at J, with 9 bases between the two ends. CDR1 is DFQATT and CDR2 is SNEGSKA in the germline V gene (reference sequence). CDR3 nucleotides: TGCAGTGCTAGTTTTGGGACCCAAGAGACCCAGTACTTC. Its translation: CSASFGTQETQYF.

The chain carries TRBV12-3 or TRBV12-4 and TRBJ2-1, with TRBD2 identical over 10 bases. This CDR3 spans 15 amino acids. Trimming cost V 6 bases and J 6 bases; bases outside gene matches: 8. The CDR3 DNA is TGTGCCAGCAGGGTAATAGCGGGAGGACGCAATGAGCAGTTCTTC. It codes for CASRVIAGGRNEQFF.

The table lists this clonotype with a few counts. The chain recombines TRBV7-2 with TRBJ2-2; D uncertain. This CDR3 comprises 16 residues. Germline-derived CDR1 and CDR2 are SGHTA and FQGNSA. The V and J ends lost 0 bases and 3 bases respectively, with 11 bases between them. CDR3 nucleotides: TGTGCCAGCAGCTTAGCGCCTCCAGTGGACACCGGGGAGCTGTTTTTT. This encodes CASSLAPPVDTGELFF.

This clonotype was seen more than once but under ten times. A read error may produce the germline difference seen at one junction end. The J gene is TRBJ2-3, the V gene TRBV7-7; 11 bases fit TRBD2. In germline, CDR1 is SSHAT, CDR2 FNYEAQ (reference sequence). This CDR3 comprises 16 residues. DNA for the CDR3: TGTGCTAGCAGCCACGGGACTAGCGGCCGAGCAGATACGCAGTATTTT. It specifies CASSHGTSGRADTQYF.

This clonotype was recorded many times. The V gene is TRBV29-1, the J gene TRBJ2-7, with a tentative D call TRBD1 (6 bases). The CDR3 spans 12 residues. Germline V gene lookup returns CDR1 SQVTM and CDR2 ANQGSEA. V was clipped by 6 bases and J by 2 bases, with 11 bases between them. The CDR3 sequence is CSVRDTPYEQYF. The DNA of the CDR3 is TGCAGCGTCCGGGACACTCCCTACGAGCAGTACTTC.